The rows below give T cell receptor beta chains drawn from one sample of a study of T cells in Graves' hyperthyroidism and ophthalmopathy. TCRdb reanalysed the multiplex PCR reads using MiXCR and keeps one entry per CDR3 protein. The data show 490,000 or so distinct CDR3 sequences, around a fifth seen once. The material sequenced was blood. The receptors here all came from a woman aged 70-85 years with Graves' ophthalmopathy. Each CDR3 is given with its conserved first and last residue. Each record gives: V gene, D gene, J gene, clone size, CDR3 DNA, CDR3 protein. D genes are given only for firm matches. Size is omitted from some rows. Given values are once, few, many or a class for expanded clones.

v_call: TRBV5-1
d_call: TRBD2
j_call: TRBJ2-7
clone_size: few
cdr3_nt: TGCGCCAGCAGCATACTAGCGGGAGAATACGAGCAGTACTTC
cdr3_aa: CASSILAGEYEQYF

v_call: TRBV6-5
d_call: NA
j_call: TRBJ2-3
clone_size: NA
cdr3_nt: TGTGCCAGCAGACAGGAGGGGACAGATACGCAGTATTTT
cdr3_aa: CASRQEGTDTQYF

v_call: TRBV11-2
d_call: NA
j_call: TRBJ2-5
clone_size: once
cdr3_nt: TGTGCCAGCAGCCCCCGACTACCCCCGGAGACCCAGTACTTC
cdr3_aa: CASSPRLPPETQYF

v_call: TRBV5-8
d_call: NA
j_call: TRBJ2-7
clone_size: many
cdr3_nt: TGTGCCAGCAGCCAAATCTACGAGCAGTACTTC
cdr3_aa: CASSQIYEQYF

v_call: TRBV7-3
d_call: TRBD2
j_call: TRBJ2-3
clone_size: few
cdr3_nt: TGTGCCAGCAGCCCCATGGGGACTAGCGGGAGCACAGATACGCAGTATTTT
cdr3_aa: CASSPMGTSGSTDTQYF

v_call: TRBV7-2
d_call: NA
j_call: TRBJ2-7
clone_size: NA
cdr3_nt: TGTGCCAGCAGCTCCCCCGCGGGACCAGACTACGAGCAGTACTTC
cdr3_aa: CASSSPAGPDYEQYF

v_call: TRBV5-6
d_call: TRBD1
j_call: TRBJ1-1
clone_size: NA
cdr3_nt: TGTGCCAGCAGCTTGTTCAGGGGGCGAGCTTCCTTT
cdr3_aa: CASSLFRGRASF

v_call: TRBV6-5
d_call: NA
j_call: TRBJ2-7
clone_size: few
cdr3_nt: TGTGCCAGCAGTTATATAGGGACGGGATCCTACGAGCAGTACTTC
cdr3_aa: CASSYIGTGSYEQYF

v_call: TRBV12-5
d_call: TRBD2
j_call: TRBJ2-1
clone_size: many
cdr3_nt: TGTGCTAGTGCCCCGCGGGAGGGAAGGGGCAATGAGCAGTTCTTC
cdr3_aa: CASAPREGRGNEQFF

v_call: TRBV2
d_call: TRBD2
j_call: TRBJ2-1
clone_size: NA
cdr3_nt: TGTGCCAGCAGGACCCCCCGAGCGGGAGTGGGAAATGAGCAGTTCTTC
cdr3_aa: CASRTPRAGVGNEQFF

v_call: TRBV5-1
d_call: TRBD1
j_call: TRBJ2-1
clone_size: NA
cdr3_nt: TGCGCCAGCAGCCCGGACAGGGCAGAGCATGAGCAGTTCTTC
cdr3_aa: CASSPDRAEHEQFF

v_call: TRBV5-1
d_call: NA
j_call: TRBJ2-1
clone_size: few
cdr3_nt: TGCGCCAGCAGCTTGGATCAGGGGCGGCAAAATGAGCAGTTCTTC
cdr3_aa: CASSLDQGRQNEQFF

v_call: TRBV28
d_call: NA
j_call: TRBJ1-3
clone_size: NA
cdr3_nt: TGTGCCAGCGGTTTAGGGGTAGCCGGAAACACCATATATTTT
cdr3_aa: CASGLGVAGNTIYF

v_call: TRBV20-1
d_call: TRBD1
j_call: TRBJ1-5
clone_size: few
cdr3_nt: TGCAGTGCTGGGGTAGGCAGGGGGGCCCAGCCCCAGCATTTT
cdr3_aa: CSAGVGRGAQPQHF

v_call: TRBV2
d_call: TRBD2
j_call: TRBJ2-3
clone_size: many
cdr3_nt: TGTGCCAGCAGTCCTAGCGGGAGGGTCACAGATACGCAGTATTTT
cdr3_aa: CASSPSGRVTDTQYF

v_call: TRBV4-2
d_call: NA
j_call: TRBJ2-3
clone_size: NA
cdr3_nt: TGCGCCAGCAGCCAAGATGGGGCAGGTGGCACAGATACGCAGTATTTT
cdr3_aa: CASSQDGAGGTDTQYF

v_call: TRBV7-9
d_call: NA
j_call: TRBJ2-7
clone_size: NA
cdr3_nt: TGTGCCAGCAGTACGCCGGGGCCATTGTACGAGCAGTACTTC
cdr3_aa: CASSTPGPLYEQYF

v_call: TRBV18
d_call: NA
j_call: TRBJ1-2
clone_size: NA
cdr3_nt: TGTGCCAGCTCACCAGCAGGGGTGGACGGCTACACCTTC
cdr3_aa: CASSPAGVDGYTF

v_call: TRBV15
d_call: NA
j_call: TRBJ2-3
clone_size: few
cdr3_nt: TGTGCCACCAGCAGAGATGGTAGAGGATCTGGAGATACGCAGTATTTT
cdr3_aa: CATSRDGRGSGDTQYF

v_call: TRBV5-1
d_call: TRBD1
j_call: TRBJ2-7
clone_size: NA
cdr3_nt: TGCGCCAGCAGCTTGACTGGCGTCAGAGGACAGGACGAGCAGTACTTC
cdr3_aa: CASSLTGVRGQDEQYF

v_call: TRBV28
d_call: TRBD2
j_call: TRBJ2-5
clone_size: NA
cdr3_nt: TGTGCCGGCTCCCCGCGGGGGGGGGAAGAGACCCAGTACTTC
cdr3_aa: CAGSPRGGEETQYF

v_call: TRBV19
d_call: NA
j_call: TRBJ1-5
clone_size: many
cdr3_nt: TGTGCCAGTAGTCCCTCCTATGACAGCTCAATAGAACCCCAGCATTTT
cdr3_aa: CASSPSYDSSIEPQHF

v_call: TRBV3-1
d_call: TRBD1
j_call: TRBJ1-4
clone_size: NA
cdr3_nt: TGTGCCAGCAGCCAAGGGACAGGGAATGAAAAACTGTTTTTT
cdr3_aa: CASSQGTGNEKLFF

v_call: TRBV28
d_call: NA
j_call: TRBJ2-2
clone_size: NA
cdr3_nt: TGTGCCAGCACCCTCCCATCAACTAGACGAGTAAAGAACACCGGGGAGCTGTTTTTT
cdr3_aa: CASTLPSTRRVKNTGELFF

v_call: TRBV6-5
d_call: NA
j_call: TRBJ1-5
clone_size: NA
cdr3_nt: TGTGCCAGCAGTTACTATCCTCGGGATAGCAATCAGCCCCAGCATTTT
cdr3_aa: CASSYYPRDSNQPQHF

v_call: TRBV20-1
d_call: NA
j_call: TRBJ2-1
clone_size: NA
cdr3_nt: TGCAGTGCTAGAGATGGGGCTCGCCACAATGAGCAGTTCTTC
cdr3_aa: CSARDGARHNEQFF

v_call: TRBV3-1
d_call: NA
j_call: TRBJ1-2
clone_size: few
cdr3_nt: TGTGCCAGCAATGGAGGAGACTATGGCTACACCTTC
cdr3_aa: CASNGGDYGYTF

v_call: TRBV10-2
d_call: NA
j_call: TRBJ1-1
clone_size: NA
cdr3_nt: TGCGCCAGCAGTGAGTCGATGGGGGCGGGGAACACTGAAGCTTTCTTT
cdr3_aa: CASSESMGAGNTEAFF

v_call: TRBV5-6
d_call: TRBD2
j_call: TRBJ2-7
clone_size: few
cdr3_nt: TGTGCCAGCAGCTTAGGGACTAGCGGGAGAATCTACGAGCAGTACTTC
cdr3_aa: CASSLGTSGRIYEQYF

v_call: TRBV27
d_call: NA
j_call: TRBJ2-1
clone_size: NA
cdr3_nt: TGTGCCAGCAGTTTGGGATATCCAAACAATGAGCAGTTCTTC
cdr3_aa: CASSLGYPNNEQFF

v_call: TRBV6-1
d_call: NA
j_call: TRBJ1-5
clone_size: NA
cdr3_nt: TGTGCCAGCAGTTTCGGGACAAATACCTATAGCAATCAGCCCCAGCATTTT
cdr3_aa: CASSFGTNTYSNQPQHF

v_call: TRBV4-2
d_call: NA
j_call: TRBJ2-7
clone_size: few
cdr3_nt: TGTGCCAGCAGCCAAGGAGGAGCAGGGACCTACGAGCAGTACTTC
cdr3_aa: CASSQGGAGTYEQYF

v_call: TRBV19
d_call: NA
j_call: TRBJ1-4
clone_size: NA
cdr3_nt: TGTGCCAGTAGTGACCCCGGCGGGGAAAAACTGTTTTTT
cdr3_aa: CASSDPGGEKLFF

v_call: TRBV19
d_call: NA
j_call: TRBJ1-1
clone_size: NA
cdr3_nt: TGTGCCAGTACCATAACAGGGAGGACTTTCTTT
cdr3_aa: CASTITGRTFF

v_call: TRBV7-9
d_call: TRBD2
j_call: TRBJ2-3
clone_size: few
cdr3_nt: TGTGCCAGCAGCTTTAGGACTAGCGGTCTCACAGATACGCAGTATTTT
cdr3_aa: CASSFRTSGLTDTQYF

v_call: TRBV6-1
d_call: NA
j_call: TRBJ1-2
clone_size: NA
cdr3_nt: TGTGCCAGCAGTGAAGTATATAGGTATGGCTACACCTTC
cdr3_aa: CASSEVYRYGYTF

v_call: TRBV20-1
d_call: NA
j_call: TRBJ2-6
clone_size: many
cdr3_nt: TGCAGTGCCCCCCGACAGGGACTCGGGGCCAACGTCCTGACTTTC
cdr3_aa: CSAPRQGLGANVLTF

v_call: TRBV5-6
d_call: NA
j_call: TRBJ2-1
clone_size: NA
cdr3_nt: TGTGCCAGCAGCTTGGGGCCGGAGATTTTTAGAAATGAGCAGTTCTTC
cdr3_aa: CASSLGPEIFRNEQFF

v_call: TRBV25-1
d_call: NA
j_call: TRBJ2-5
clone_size: few
cdr3_nt: TGTGCCAGCAGCGGAAGACTTAGGGAAGAGACCCAGTACTTC
cdr3_aa: CASSGRLREETQYF

v_call: TRBV29-1
d_call: TRBD1
j_call: TRBJ2-7
clone_size: many
cdr3_nt: TGCAGCGTTGCCGGGACAGGGAGAGGATACGAGCAGTACTTC
cdr3_aa: CSVAGTGRGYEQYF

v_call: TRBV18
d_call: NA
j_call: TRBJ2-5
clone_size: few
cdr3_nt: TGTGCCAGCTCACCCATGGAGGGCCGAGAGACCCAGTACTTC
cdr3_aa: CASSPMEGRETQYF

v_call: TRBV29-1
d_call: TRBD2
j_call: TRBJ2-1
clone_size: many
cdr3_nt: TGCAGCGTTCGAAGACTAGCGGGCCCCAATGAGCAGTTCTTC
cdr3_aa: CSVRRLAGPNEQFF

v_call: TRBV11-3
d_call: NA
j_call: TRBJ2-3
clone_size: few
cdr3_nt: TGTGCCAGCAGCCCCGACAGAAAAGATACGCAGTATTTT
cdr3_aa: CASSPDRKDTQYF

v_call: TRBV5-1
d_call: TRBD1
j_call: TRBJ1-1
clone_size: few
cdr3_nt: TGCGCCAGCAGCTCGGGACAGAGTGTCGCTGAAGCTTTCTTT
cdr3_aa: CASSSGQSVAEAFF

v_call: TRBV11-2
d_call: NA
j_call: TRBJ2-4
clone_size: many
cdr3_nt: TGTGCCAGCGGCTATCCATGGGACATTCAGTACTTC
cdr3_aa: CASGYPWDIQYF

v_call: TRBV2
d_call: NA
j_call: TRBJ2-7
clone_size: many
cdr3_nt: TGTGCCAGCAGTCCCCTGAACGAGCAGTACTTC
cdr3_aa: CASSPLNEQYF

v_call: TRBV6-2/TRBV6-3
d_call: NA
j_call: TRBJ2-7
clone_size: NA
cdr3_nt: TGTGCCAGCAGCGGCGTATCCGAGCAGTACTTC
cdr3_aa: CASSGVSEQYF

v_call: TRBV28
d_call: TRBD1
j_call: TRBJ1-1
clone_size: many
cdr3_nt: TGTGCCAGCAGTCCCTCAGGGGGCAACACTGAAGCTTTCTTT
cdr3_aa: CASSPSGGNTEAFF

v_call: TRBV12-3/TRBV12-4
d_call: NA
j_call: TRBJ1-5
clone_size: few
cdr3_nt: TGTGCCAGCACCAAAACAGGGAGCGGAGGCAATCAGCCCCAGCATTTT
cdr3_aa: CASTKTGSGGNQPQHF

v_call: TRBV20-1
d_call: TRBD2
j_call: TRBJ2-2
clone_size: once
cdr3_nt: TGCAGTGCTTCGGGACTAGCGAACACCGGGGAGCTGTTTTTT
cdr3_aa: CSASGLANTGELFF

v_call: TRBV5-6
d_call: TRBD2
j_call: TRBJ2-2
clone_size: few
cdr3_nt: TGTGCCAGCAGCGTTGGACTAGCGGGAGGGGACGGGGAGCTGTTTTTT
cdr3_aa: CASSVGLAGGDGELFF

v_call: TRBV6-5
d_call: NA
j_call: TRBJ2-5
clone_size: few
cdr3_nt: TGTGCCAGCAGTTACTCGATTATGGGAGGCCAAGAGACCCAGTACTTC
cdr3_aa: CASSYSIMGGQETQYF

v_call: TRBV20-1
d_call: NA
j_call: TRBJ2-7
clone_size: few
cdr3_nt: TGCAGTGCCACTAGTGATAGCTCCTACGAGCAGTACTTC
cdr3_aa: CSATSDSSYEQYF

v_call: TRBV7-6
d_call: NA
j_call: TRBJ1-2
clone_size: few
cdr3_nt: TGTGCCAGCAGCTTAGGAGCCGGCAGCCCGTCCGGCTACACCTTC
cdr3_aa: CASSLGAGSPSGYTF

v_call: TRBV6-1
d_call: NA
j_call: TRBJ2-1
clone_size: NA
cdr3_nt: TGTGCCAGCAGCCTTGGGAGCTATTATGAGCAGTTCTTC
cdr3_aa: CASSLGSYYEQFF